This paragraph reports one T cell receptor beta chain. This CDR3 contains 16 residues. Germline V gene sequence: CDR1 MNHEY, CDR2 SVGEGT. Trimming took 5 bases from V and 3 from J, leaving 20 bases between them. These data originate in a study of T cells after yellow fever vaccination. TCRdb ran MiXCR on the 5' RACE reads and lists one entry per CDR3 protein. The sample lists about 170,000 distinct CDR3 sequences, approximately 10% occurring once. The chain links TRBV6-2 or TRBV6-3 to TRBJ2-7; D unresolved. Source: CD8+ T cells sorted from PBMCs, taken 15 days after the yellow fever booster vaccination. The sequence came from a man younger than 35 who received the YFV17D yellow fever vaccine. CDR3 bases: TGTGCCAGCAGTCGCCGTGGCACCCAGCCTCTCTACGAGCAGTACTTC. This gives the protein CASSRRGTQPLYEQYF.